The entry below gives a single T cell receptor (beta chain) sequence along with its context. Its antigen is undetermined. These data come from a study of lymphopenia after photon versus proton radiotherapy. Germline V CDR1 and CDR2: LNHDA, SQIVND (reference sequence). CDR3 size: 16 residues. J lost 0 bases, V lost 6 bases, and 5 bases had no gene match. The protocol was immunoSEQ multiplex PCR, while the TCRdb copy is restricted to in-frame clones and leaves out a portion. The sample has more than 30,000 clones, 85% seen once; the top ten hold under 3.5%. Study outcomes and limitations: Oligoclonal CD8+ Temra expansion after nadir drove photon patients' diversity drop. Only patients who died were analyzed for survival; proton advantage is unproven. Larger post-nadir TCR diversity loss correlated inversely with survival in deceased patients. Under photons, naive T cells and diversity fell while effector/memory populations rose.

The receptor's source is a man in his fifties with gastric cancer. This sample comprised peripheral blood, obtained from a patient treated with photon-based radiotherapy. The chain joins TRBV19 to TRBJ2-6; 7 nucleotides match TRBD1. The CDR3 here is CASSQGVYSGANVLTF. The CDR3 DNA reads TGTGCCAGTAGCCAGGGGGTTTACTCTGGGGCCAACGTCCTGACTTTC.